Described below is a single TCR beta chain sequence and its context. Its antigen remains unknown. V dropped 5 bases and J dropped 8; count of bases not matched to a gene: 17. Germline values: CDR1 SGHTA, CDR2 FQGTGA. The CDR3 covers 16 residues. A multiplex PCR was run with 60 Vbeta primers and 13 Jbeta primers. The assay was immunoSEQ multiplex PCR, and TCRdb's table has in-frame clones only and misses some. The sample holds about 160,000 clones, under 80% seen once. The source of the sample is a study of cytomegalovirus exposure and HLA in healthy donors. Study results and limitations: Later analysis identified several of the most significant clusters that appeared linked to common viral pathogens. As was reported, the HLA-A and HLA-B alleles of most subjects were accurately predicted from TCR beta sequences. Likely technical artifact: a cluster of highly shared sequence variants.

It was healthy bone marrow donors who served as donors. The sample taken for sequencing was PBMCs. The chain has TRBV7-3 and TRBJ1-1, with 7 bases lining up with TRBD1. The sequence derives from a female donor in good health and CMV-seronegative. The chain's CDR3 is CASSPLVGGEKLEAFF. In DNA form, the CDR3 reads TGTGCCAGCAGCCCCTTGGTAGGGGGCGAGAAATTGGAAGCTTTCTTT.